The 31 T cell receptor beta chains listed next were all sequenced from one sample in a study of tumor and adjacent non-tumor tissue in lung cancer. TCRbeta libraries were built with three rounds of nested PCR, modified from ARM-PCR. TCRdb re-analysed the multiplex PCR reads in MiXCR, keeping a single row per CDR3 protein. The sample holds more than 75,000 distinct CDR3 sequences; roughly 78% are singletons and the top ten take 30%. RNA was extracted from bulk tissue without any cell sorting. More than 3 cm separated this lung sample from the edge of the tumor. Input material: distant non-tumor lung tissue. The receptor set was obtained from a man aged 55 to 70 with small cell lung cancer.

About this clonotype: At one end, the junction sequence differs from germline, possibly due to a read error. V usage is TRBV10-1 and J usage is TRBJ1-6; D remains ambiguous. CDR3 length: 16 amino acids. The germline V gene encodes CDR1 WNHNN and CDR2 SYGVQD (reference sequence). The CDR3 sequence is CARSESSPDYNSPLHF. The CDR3 coding sequence is TGCGCCCGCAGTGAGTCCAGTCCAGACTATAATTCACCCCTCCACTTT.

V usage is TRBV11-3 and J usage is TRBJ2-1; 8 nucleotides match TRBD1. The tail of the sequence fits TRBJ2-7 better, so the J call may be wrong. The V gene's germline CDR1 is SGHNT and CDR2 YENEEA. CDR3 length equals 14 residues. In nucleotides, the CDR3 is TGTGCCAGCAACAGGGGGAGCTCCTACAATGAGCAGTACTTC. Translation: CASNRGSSYNEQYF.

The CDR3 region has the DNA TGTGCCAGCAGCTCCTGCGGGATAGTCAATGAGCAGTTCTTC. Translating gives CASSSCGIVNEQFF. This rearrangement joins TRBV11-3 to TRBJ2-1, with a tentative D call TRBD2 (6 bases). Germline-derived CDR1 and CDR2 are SGHNT and YENEEA. Trimming cost V 4 bases and J 6 bases, with 13 bases left between them. The CDR3 spans 14 residues.

As regards this clonotype: At one end the junction does not follow the germline gene, possibly because of a read error. The chain has TRBV4-1 and TRBJ1-2, with D tentatively TRBD1 (5 bases). Germline V gene lookup returns CDR1 MGHRA and CDR2 YSYEKL. The CDR3 extends over 15 amino acids. In DNA form, the CDR3 reads TGCGTCAGCAGCCAAGATGGGCAGGGTGGCTATGGCTACACATTC. Translating gives CVSSQDGQGGYGYTF.

As concerns this clonotype: In this CDR3 the conserved last residue, phenylalanine or tryptophan, is missing, so a read error is likely. This chain joins TRBV4-2 and TRBJ2-2; D perhaps matches TRBD1 (5 bases). Germline V gene sequence: CDR1 LGHNA, CDR2 YNFKEQ. This CDR3 is 16 amino acids long. The ends were cut back, 11 bases at V and 0 bases at J, with 19 bases in the middle. CDR3 bases: TGTGCCGGTAGCCAAGATCTCAGGGCGAACACCGGGGAGCTGTTTCTT. It yields the protein CAGSQDLRANTGELFL.

The chain joins TRBV7-9 to TRBJ2-3; no firm D call. The germline V and J ends were trimmed by 5 bases and 0 bases, with 24 bases remaining between them. This CDR3 has 19 amino acids. Germline CDR1 and CDR2: SEHNR and FQNEAQ (reference sequence). The CDR3 sequence is CASSIEIYVETSSTDTQYF. The CDR3, as DNA: TGTGCCAGCAGCATAGAGATTTACGTAGAAACCTCTAGCACAGATACGCAGTATTTT. The full variable domain, in which reference TRBV7-9 and TRBJ2-3 provide the parts outside the CDR3, is DTGVSQNPRHKITKRGQNVTFRCDPISEHNRLYWYRQTLGQGPEFLTYFQNEAQLEKSRLLSDRFSAERPKGSFSTLEIQRTEQGDSAMYLCASSIEIYVETSSTDTQYFGPGTRLTVL.

Note on this clonotype: Sequence at one end of the junction differs from germline and may be a read error. The rearrangement uses TRBV30 and TRBJ1-1; no definite D call. CDR1 and CDR2 (germline): GTSNPN, SVGIG (reference sequence). CDR3 size: 14 residues. The CDR3 region has the DNA TGTGTCTGTTTCTCCCCCCCGGGGAACACTGAAGCCTTCTTT. Protein: CVCFSPPGNTEAFF.

This clonotype occurred a few times. Germline and junction disagree at one end, which may indicate a read error. The V gene is TRBV5-8, the J gene TRBJ2-5, with 8 bases identical to TRBD1. Germline V gene data show CDR1 as SGHTS and CDR2 as YDEGEE. This CDR3 is built from 13 residues. In DNA, the CDR3 is TGTGCCGGCAGCCCAACAGGGGGAGAGACCCAGTACTTT. It specifies CAGSPTGGETQYF.

Comments on this clonotype: Because it lacks the conserved phenylalanine or tryptophan at the end, this CDR3 is likely a read error. The chain recombines TRBV6-2 or TRBV6-3 with TRBJ2-7; D is ambiguous. From germline, CDR1 is MNHEY and CDR2 SVGEGT. The length of the CDR3 is 13 residues. CDR3 loop: CASSYSSPYKQYD. CDR3 nucleotides: TGTGCCAGCAGTTACTCGAGCCCCTACAAGCAGTACGAC.

V and J are TRBV6-6 and TRBJ2-7; D is possibly TRBD2 (6 bases). Trimming shortened V by 4 bases and J by 7 bases, and 26 bases separated the two germline ends. The CDR3 spans 17 residues. Germline CDR1 is MNHNY and CDR2 is SVGAGI (reference sequence). The CDR3 reads CASSSLDLPGDAHEQYF. Written as DNA, the CDR3 is TGTGCCAGCAGTTCACTCGATTTACCGGGAGACGCCCATGAGCAGTACTTC.

For this clonotype: A much larger clone is a single base away; this may be a read error. The genes are TRBV28 and TRBJ1-1; D is unresolved. V lost 4 bases to trimming and J lost 1 base, with 13 bases between them. The CDR3 spans 15 residues. Germline V gene data show CDR1 as MDHEN and CDR2 as SYDVKM. CDR3 in DNA: TGTGCCAGCAGTTCCCGGAGAGGGAGGAACACTGAAGCTTTCTTT. Amino acid sequence: CASSSRRGRNTEAFF. The entire variable domain, with the rest obtained from reference TRBV28 and TRBJ1-1, is as follows: DVKVTQSSRYLVKRTGEKVFLECVQDMDHENMFWYRQDPGLGLRLIYFSYDVKMKEKGDIPEGYSVSREKKERFSLILESASTNQTSMYLCASSSRRGRNTEAFFGQGTRLTVV.

This clonotype has just a few counts. This may be a read error, as it is one base from a much larger clone. The chain combines TRBV12-3 or TRBV12-4 with TRBJ2-2; TRBD2 agrees at 8 bases. This CDR3 comprises 15 residues. The CDR3 is CTSSFGLAGTGELFF. CDR3 in DNA: TGTACCAGCAGTTTTGGTTTAGCGGGGACCGGGGAGCTGTTTTTT.

Details on this clonotype: The CDR3 does not end in the conserved phenylalanine or tryptophan, so this is likely a read error. The DNA is omitted, as the CDR3 cannot be located on it reliably, and the CDR3 follows TCRdb's listing. The chain has TRBV6-5 and TRBJ2-2; the table's D call, TRBD1, has no DNA check behind it. Germline lookup yields CDR1 MNHEY and CDR2 SVGAGI. The CDR3 has 15 residues if both end residues are counted. CDR3 region: CASSYKQGGPGSCFL.

Details on this clonotype: Sequence at one end of the junction differs from germline and may be a read error. The chain has TRBV6-1 and TRBJ2-4; 9 nucleotides align to TRBD1. The germline V gene has CDR1 MNHNS and CDR2 SASEGT. The length of the CDR3 is 14 residues. CDR3 amino acids: CANRGQRTKNTQYF. CDR3 DNA sequence: TGTGCCAACAGGGGGCAGAGGACCAAAAACACTCAGTACTTC.

There are many counts of this clonotype. This chain joins TRBV29-1 and TRBJ2-5; possibly TRBD1 for D (8 bases). The CDR3 consists of 12 residues. V dropped 7 bases and J dropped 5 bases, with 14 bases sitting between them. The V gene's germline CDR1 is SQVTM and CDR2 ANQGSEA. The CDR3 loop is CSANRGGETQYF. For the CDR3, the DNA is TGCAGCGCCAACAGGGGGGGGGAGACCCAGTACTTC.

On this clonotype itself: Germline and junction disagree at one end, which may indicate a read error. V is TRBV6-5 and J is TRBJ2-1; D might be TRBD1 (6 bases). CDR1 is MNHEY, CDR2 SVGAGI, per germline. This CDR3 comprises 16 residues. CDR3 region: CASSYRAQAAHNEQFF. CDR3 DNA sequence: TGTGCCAGTAGTTACAGGGCACAAGCGGCTCACAATGAGCAGTTCTTC.

As to this clonotype: Since the CDR3 does not end with the conserved phenylalanine or tryptophan, this likely comes from a read error. The rearrangement uses TRBV11-2 and TRBJ2-1; D unresolved. The CDR3 totals 16 residues. Germline values: CDR1 SGHAT, CDR2 FQNNGV. CDR3 protein: CVTSLRADSSYNEQFL. CDR3 nucleotides: TGTGTCACCAGTCTTAGGGCGGATAGCTCCTACAATGAGCAGTTCCTC.

This clonotype was recorded many times. The chain couples TRBV29-1 to TRBJ2-2, with 7 bases matching TRBD1. CDR3 length: 13 residues. V was pared by 8 bases and J by 1 base, with 4 bases of the junction left unmatched. The germline gives CDR1 SQVTM, CDR2 ANQGSEA. The DNA of the CDR3 is TGCAGCACCCGACAGGGGAACACCGGGGAGCTGTTTTTT. Translated: CSTRQGNTGELFF.

Note on this clonotype: At one end the junction does not follow the germline gene, possibly because of a read error. The V and J genes are TRBV4-2 and TRBJ1-5, with D perhaps matching TRBD1 (5 bases). Germline assignment: CDR1 LGHNA and CDR2 YNFKEQ. This CDR3 has 14 amino acids. As DNA, the CDR3 is TGTGCCAGTAGCCAAGAGCACAGGAATCAGCCCCAGCATTTT. Amino acid sequence: CASSQEHRNQPQHF.

This clonotype appeared a few times. One junction end does not reproduce the germline sequence, and a read error may be involved. This sequence joins TRBV29-1 and TRBJ1-5, with D uncertain. CDR1 and CDR2 from the germline V gene are SQVTM and ANQGSEA. The CDR3 spans 13 residues. In DNA form, the CDR3 reads TGTAGCGCGATGGCAGGCACTAATCAGCCCCAGCATTTT. It codes for CSAMAGTNQPQHF.

This chain connects TRBV5-1 to TRBJ2-1; D is possibly TRBD2 (5 bases). CDR1 and CDR2 (germline): SGHRS, YFSETQ. The V end lost 1 base, the J end lost 16 bases, and 21 bases lay between the germline ends. The CDR3 is 14 residues long. CDR3 region: CASSLSGTADVHFF. The CDR3 coding sequence is TGCGCCAGCAGCTTGAGCGGTACCGCCGATGTGCATTTCTTC.

In regard to this clonotype: Mismatch with germline at one junction end may stem from a read error. The chain combines TRBV12-3 or TRBV12-4 with TRBJ2-5; tentatively, D is TRBD1 (5 bases). There are 14 residues in the CDR3. CDR3 coding DNA: TGTGCCAGCAGTTTAATAGTCAGGGAAGAGACCAAGTACTTC. Its protein is CASSLIVREETKYF.

With regard to this clonotype: The junction shows a germline mismatch at one end, possibly a read error. In DNA form, the CDR3 reads TGTGCGAGCAGCGCATACTTGACAGGGTCTAGCAATCAGCCCCAGCATTTT. Translating it yields CASSAYLTGSSNQPQHF. The chain uses TRBV7-8 and TRBJ1-5, with 7 bases lining up with TRBD1. Germline assignment: CDR1 SGHVS and CDR2 FQNEAQ. The CDR3 is 17 residues long.

This clonotype was seen once. For the CDR3, the DNA is TGTGCCAGCAGAGGGACAAGGGATGTGGCTTTCTTT. Its protein product is CASRGTRDVAFF. The rearrangement uses TRBV12-3 or TRBV12-4 and TRBJ1-1, with a possible D match to TRBD1 (6 bases). The CDR3 sequence is 12 residues long. The germline V and J ends were trimmed by 6 bases and 11 bases, with 16 bases remaining between them.

The V and J genes are TRBV6-5 and TRBJ1-2; D is perhaps TRBD1 (5 bases). The CDR3 extends over 16 amino acids. CDR1 is MNHEY and CDR2 is SVGAGI in the germline V gene. Deletions cut 8 bases from V and 2 bases from J, with 21 bases between. The CDR3 nucleotides read TGTGCCAGCGCCCCCGTCACCGGGACGTGGAACTATGGCTACACCTTC. Translation: CASAPVTGTWNYGYTF.

Comments on this clonotype: A read error may be the cause here, since a much bigger clone is one base away. The genes are TRBV5-1 and TRBJ1-2, with no clear D. Trimming took 9 bases from V and 0 from J, leaving 15 bases between them. The CDR3 runs 14 residues. The germline V gene has CDR1 SGHRS and CDR2 YFSETQ. CDR3: CANFAAHSNYGYTF. CDR3 coding DNA: TGCGCCAACTTCGCAGCCCACTCTAACTATGGCTACACCTTC.

In its sample, this clonotype was seen many times. This may be a read error, as it is one base from a much larger clone. The CDR3 carries no conserved terminal phenylalanine or tryptophan, so it likely arises from a read error. This chain joins TRBV12-3 or TRBV12-4 and TRBJ1-5; possibly TRBD1 for D (5 bases). The germline V and J ends were trimmed by 6 bases and 0 bases, with 6 bases remaining between them. The CDR3 is 13 residues long. DNA for the CDR3: TGTGCCAGCAGACAGGATAGCAATCAGCCCCAGCATCTT. The encoded protein is CASRQDSNQPQHL.

Many counts were recorded for this clonotype. The rearrangement uses TRBV29-1 and TRBJ2-5; D is uncertain. The CDR3 is 13 residues long. Trimming removed 0 bases at V and 5 bases at J, with 10 bases between. Germline assignment: CDR1 SQVTM and CDR2 ANQGSEA. CDR3 sequence reads: CSVEESRGETQYF. The CDR3 bases are TGCAGCGTTGAAGAATCCCGCGGCGAGACCCAGTACTTC.

Regarding this clonotype: A read error is possible here, since a much larger clone lies one base away. The CDR3 reads CASSLRTAFSGANVLTF. CDR3 nucleotides: TGCGCCAGCAGCTTGAGGACAGCTTTCTCTGGGGCCAACGTCCTGACTTTC. The chain is built from TRBV5-1 and TRBJ2-6, with TRBD1 as a possible D gene (6 bases). The CDR3 spans 17 residues. The germline V gene encodes CDR1 SGHRS and CDR2 YFSETQ. V lost 1 base and J 0 bases, leaving 11 bases between the germline ends.

The CDR3 is CASSLEDRGRPEAFF. The CDR3 DNA is TGTGCCAGCAGCTTAGAGGACAGGGGGCGACCTGAAGCTTTCTTT. The J gene is TRBJ1-1, the V gene TRBV11-1, with 11 positions matching TRBD1. In germline, CDR1 is SGHAT, CDR2 FQDESV (reference sequence). Germline trimming cut 1 base from V and 6 bases from J; bases unmatched to any gene: 4. The CDR3 length is 15 residues.

With regard to this clonotype: At one end the junction does not follow the germline gene, possibly because of a read error. The chain employs TRBV6-4 and TRBJ2-1; D remains ambiguous. Germline V gene data show CDR1 as MRHNA and CDR2 as SNTAGT. The CDR3 has 11 residues. The CDR3 protein is CASSDGREQFF. The CDR3 nucleotides are TGTGCCAGTAGTGATGGCCGGGAGCAGTTCTTC.